The sequence of this T cell receptor beta chain was determined in a study of preoperative IRX-2 immunotherapy in early breast cancer. The germline V gene has CDR1 SGHRS and CDR2 YFSETQ. This CDR3 spans 16 amino acids. Trimming stripped 0 bases from V and 0 bases from J, with 9 bases between. Using immunoSEQ multiplex PCR, the repertoire was profiled, and TCRdb retains in-frame clones only, with some absent. The sample includes about 98,000 clones, about nine tenths of them seen just once. Treatment specified: preoperative locoregional IRX-2 cytokine immunotherapy. Preoperative locoregional IRX-2 cytokine immunotherapy was tested in the phase Ib source study.

This receptor was identified in a human donor with breast cancer. V gene TRBV5-1 combines with J gene TRBJ1-4, with D hard to call. The sequenced sample was tumor tissue, obtained after IRX-2 immunotherapy. The CDR3: CASSLGFGATNEKLFF. Here the CDR3 DNA reads TGCGCCAGCAGCTTGGGTTTCGGTGCAACTAATGAAAAACTGTTTTTT.